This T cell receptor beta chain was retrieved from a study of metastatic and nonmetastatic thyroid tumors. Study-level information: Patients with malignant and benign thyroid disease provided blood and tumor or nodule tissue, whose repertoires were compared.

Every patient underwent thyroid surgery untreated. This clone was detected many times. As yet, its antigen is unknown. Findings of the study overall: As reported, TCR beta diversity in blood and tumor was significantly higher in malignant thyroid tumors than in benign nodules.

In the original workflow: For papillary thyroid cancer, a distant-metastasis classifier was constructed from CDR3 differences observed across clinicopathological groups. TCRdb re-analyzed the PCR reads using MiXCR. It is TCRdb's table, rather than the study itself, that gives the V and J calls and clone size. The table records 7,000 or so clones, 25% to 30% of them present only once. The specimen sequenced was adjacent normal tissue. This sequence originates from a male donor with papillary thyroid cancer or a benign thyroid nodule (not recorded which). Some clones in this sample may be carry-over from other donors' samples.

The CDR3 bases are TGTGCCAGCAAACAACACAGCTCCTATAATTCACCCCTCCACTTT. Its protein is CASKQHSSYNSPLHF. The chain recombines TRBV28 with TRBJ1-6; D uncertain. CDR1 is MDHEN and CDR2 is SYDVKM in the germline V gene. Trimming pared 7 bases from V and 0 bases from J, leaving 10 bases between. There are 15 residues in the CDR3.